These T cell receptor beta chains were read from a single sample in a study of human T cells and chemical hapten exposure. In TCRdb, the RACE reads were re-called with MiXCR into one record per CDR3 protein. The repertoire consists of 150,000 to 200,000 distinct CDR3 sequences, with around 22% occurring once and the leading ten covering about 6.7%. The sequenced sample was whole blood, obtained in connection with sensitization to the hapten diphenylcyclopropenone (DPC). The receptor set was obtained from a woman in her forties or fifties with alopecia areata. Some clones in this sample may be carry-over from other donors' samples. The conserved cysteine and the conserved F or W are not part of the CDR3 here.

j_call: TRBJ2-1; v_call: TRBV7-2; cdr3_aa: ASSLEGTSGRVNEQF
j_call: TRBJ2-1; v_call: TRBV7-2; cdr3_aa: ASSLSGWQTEQF
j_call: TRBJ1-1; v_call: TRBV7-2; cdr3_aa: ASSQYMNTEAF
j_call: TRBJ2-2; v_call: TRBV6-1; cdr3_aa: ATRIAGANTGELF
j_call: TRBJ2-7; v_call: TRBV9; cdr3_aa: ASSGDSYEQY
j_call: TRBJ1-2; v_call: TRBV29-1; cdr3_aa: SVDVGDYGYT
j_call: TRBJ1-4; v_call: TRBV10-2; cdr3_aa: ASSEPYRRLF
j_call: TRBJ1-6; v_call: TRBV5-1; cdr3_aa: ASSLRGEASPLH
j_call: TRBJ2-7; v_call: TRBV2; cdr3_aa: ASTRSSYEQY
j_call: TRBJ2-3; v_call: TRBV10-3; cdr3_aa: AINPGATDTQY
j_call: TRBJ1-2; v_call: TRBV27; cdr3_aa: ASSLRQGSDYT
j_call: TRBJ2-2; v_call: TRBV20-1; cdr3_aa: SARDPRSGRVAGELF
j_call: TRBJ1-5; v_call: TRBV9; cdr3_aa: ASSVGANDNQPQH
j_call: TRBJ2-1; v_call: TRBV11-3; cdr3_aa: ASSPWTSGRADFYEQF
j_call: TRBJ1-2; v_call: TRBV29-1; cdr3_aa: SVEGETLNYGYT
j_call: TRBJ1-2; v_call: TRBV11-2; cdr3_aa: ASSPQSGSGYT
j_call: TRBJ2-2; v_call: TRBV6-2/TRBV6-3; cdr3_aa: ASSPIRVFGELF
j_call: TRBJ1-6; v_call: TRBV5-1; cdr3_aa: ASSLDSTDSPLH
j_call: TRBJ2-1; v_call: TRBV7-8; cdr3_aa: ASSLDGTSWNEQF
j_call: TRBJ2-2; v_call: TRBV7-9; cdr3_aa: ASSLVTGTGNTGELF
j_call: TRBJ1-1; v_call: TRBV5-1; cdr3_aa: ASSLGLQNTEAF
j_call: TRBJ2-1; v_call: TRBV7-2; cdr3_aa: ASSSTSGNEQF
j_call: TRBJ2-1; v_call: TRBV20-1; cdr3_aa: SAIRTSMDEQF
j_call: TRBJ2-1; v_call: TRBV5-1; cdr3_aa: ASSFTPGQGSGEQF
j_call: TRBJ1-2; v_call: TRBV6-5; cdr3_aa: ASSPRSSYGYT
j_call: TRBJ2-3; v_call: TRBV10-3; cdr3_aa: ATGLDFTDTQY
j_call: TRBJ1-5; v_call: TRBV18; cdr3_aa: ASSPGQGIQPQH
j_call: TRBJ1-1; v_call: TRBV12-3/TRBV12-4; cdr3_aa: AIRQEGGYTEAF
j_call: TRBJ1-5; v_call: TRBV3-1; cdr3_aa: ASSQGTGTGRQPQH
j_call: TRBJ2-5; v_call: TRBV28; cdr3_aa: ASSLWGEQETQY
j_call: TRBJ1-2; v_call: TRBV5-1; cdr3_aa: ASSLAQGEGYT
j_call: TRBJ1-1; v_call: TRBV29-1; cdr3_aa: SVRDQNTEAF
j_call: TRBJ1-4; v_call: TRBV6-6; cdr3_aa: ASSYDSNVNEKLF
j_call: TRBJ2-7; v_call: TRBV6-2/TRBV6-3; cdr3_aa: ASSYDSGIPYEQY
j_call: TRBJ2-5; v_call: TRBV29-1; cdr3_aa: SVEGGLADWYQETQY
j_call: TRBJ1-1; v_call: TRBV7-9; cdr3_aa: ASSLGTTEAF
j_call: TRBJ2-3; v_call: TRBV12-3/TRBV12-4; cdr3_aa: ASSRWGGQGGDTQY
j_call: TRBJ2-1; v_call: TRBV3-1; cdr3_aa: ASSKPGLAANEQF
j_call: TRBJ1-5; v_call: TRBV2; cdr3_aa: ASLEARASQPQH
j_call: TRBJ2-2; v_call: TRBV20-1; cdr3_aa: SARRLAGDLVTGELF
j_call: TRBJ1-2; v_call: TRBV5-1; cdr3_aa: ASSLVQGSWDGYT
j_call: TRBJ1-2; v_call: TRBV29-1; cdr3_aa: SAWGGGEDGYT
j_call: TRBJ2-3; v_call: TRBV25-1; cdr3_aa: ASSGRDRGTDTQY
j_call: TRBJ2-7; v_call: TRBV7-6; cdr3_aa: ARNPEGVLSYEQY
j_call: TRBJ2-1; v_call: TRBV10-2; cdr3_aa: ASRTGLAGANEQF
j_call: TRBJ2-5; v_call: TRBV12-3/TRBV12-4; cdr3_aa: ASSYAQGIITQY
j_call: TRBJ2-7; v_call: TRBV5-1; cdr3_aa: ASNLAGEDEQY
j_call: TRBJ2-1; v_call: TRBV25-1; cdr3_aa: ASTRGGSYNEQF